These 3 T cell receptor beta chains were all obtained from the same sample, sequenced in a study of shared clonotypes between healthy human individuals. Sequencing used immunoSEQ multiplex PCR; TCRdb keeps in-frame clones, though not all of them. The repertoire includes about 110,000 clones, just over 65% of them detected once, and over 20% sits in the top ten. Specimen: memory CD8+ T cells sorted from blood. The subset here: CD45RO+ cells pooled with CCR7-negative TemRA cells. These TCRs come from a woman in her 30s in good health.

This clone showed up just a few times. Other nucleotide sequences from this sample produce the same CDR3. V usage is TRBV9 and J usage is TRBJ1-1, with D perhaps TRBD1 (5 bases). Trimming cost V 1 base and J 3 bases, with 10 bases left between them. CDR3 length: 14 residues. Germline V gives CDR1 SGDLS, CDR2 YYNGEE. The CDR3 region is CASSVSWGDTEAFF. The CDR3 DNA reads as TGTGCCAGCAGCGTATCGTGGGGGGACACTGAAGCTTTCTTT.

The gene calls are TRBV27 and TRBJ2-7; unclear D gene. Per germline, CDR1 MNHEY and CDR2 SMNVEV (reference sequence). The germline V and J ends were trimmed by 5 bases and 2 bases, with 10 bases remaining between them. This CDR3 contains 13 residues. The CDR3 loop reads CASSAGSTYEQYF. CDR3 nucleotides: TGTGCCAGCAGTGCCGGGTCAACCTACGAGCAGTACTTC.

J is TRBJ2-2 and V is TRBV2; no firm D call. Between the trimmed V and J ends, which lost 4 bases and 2 bases, there was a span of 11 bases. CDR3 size: 15 residues. Germline lookup yields CDR1 SNHLY and CDR2 FYNNEI. The CDR3 protein is CASSGIATNTGELFF. CDR3 sequence (DNA): TGTGCCAGCAGTGGAATAGCTACTAACACCGGGGAGCTGTTTTTT.